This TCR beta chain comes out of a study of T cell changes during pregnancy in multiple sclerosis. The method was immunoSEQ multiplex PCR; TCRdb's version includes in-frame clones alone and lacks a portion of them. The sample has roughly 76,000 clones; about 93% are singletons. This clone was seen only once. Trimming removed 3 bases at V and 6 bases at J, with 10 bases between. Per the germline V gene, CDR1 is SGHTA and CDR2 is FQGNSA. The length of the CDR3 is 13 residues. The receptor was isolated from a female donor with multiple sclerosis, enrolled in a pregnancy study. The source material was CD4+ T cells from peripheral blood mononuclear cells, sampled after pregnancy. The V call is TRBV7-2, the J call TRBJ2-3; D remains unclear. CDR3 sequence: CASSFSPGDTQYF. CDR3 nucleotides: TGTGCCAGCAGCTTCTCCCCCGGGGATACGCAGTATTTT. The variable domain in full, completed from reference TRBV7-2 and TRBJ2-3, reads GAGVSQSPSNKVTEKGKDVELRCDPISGHTALYWYRQSLGQGLEFLIYFQGNSAPDKSGLPSDRFSAERTGGSVSTLTIQRTQQEDSAVYLCASSFSPGDTQYFGPGTRLTVL.